This T cell receptor beta chain was profiled in a study (dated by TCRdb to the early 2010s). The germline V gene specifies MDHEN as CDR1 and SYDVKM as CDR2. The CDR3 contains 13 residues, cysteine and phenylalanine counted. The entry retains the CDR3 DNA only, 39 bases that are in frame from base 1. Trimming costs V 6 bases and J 7 bases, and their ends lie 15 bases apart. This clonotype has at least ten counts. Its antigen is currently not known. No qualities accompany the bases; no much larger clone lies one base away. Sequencing instrument: Illumina Genome Analyzer IIx. TCRdb's own reprocessing of the public reads used fastp at Q25 and MiXCR and kept productive beta chains. Rows are unified per CDR3 protein, each entry keeping the most common DNA and genes. This sample has about 15,000 distinct CDR3 sequences in its table, and around 35% of those were observed once. The ten biggest clones cover about 16% of the sample.

The sequenced material came from blood. The origin of this receptor is a human donor. This chain is built from TRBV28 and TRBJ1-2; the D gene cannot be resolved reliably. The CDR3 loop reads CASSPASLGGYTF. The DNA sequence reads TGTGCCAGCAGCCCCGCCTCCCTCGGTGGCTACACCTTC.